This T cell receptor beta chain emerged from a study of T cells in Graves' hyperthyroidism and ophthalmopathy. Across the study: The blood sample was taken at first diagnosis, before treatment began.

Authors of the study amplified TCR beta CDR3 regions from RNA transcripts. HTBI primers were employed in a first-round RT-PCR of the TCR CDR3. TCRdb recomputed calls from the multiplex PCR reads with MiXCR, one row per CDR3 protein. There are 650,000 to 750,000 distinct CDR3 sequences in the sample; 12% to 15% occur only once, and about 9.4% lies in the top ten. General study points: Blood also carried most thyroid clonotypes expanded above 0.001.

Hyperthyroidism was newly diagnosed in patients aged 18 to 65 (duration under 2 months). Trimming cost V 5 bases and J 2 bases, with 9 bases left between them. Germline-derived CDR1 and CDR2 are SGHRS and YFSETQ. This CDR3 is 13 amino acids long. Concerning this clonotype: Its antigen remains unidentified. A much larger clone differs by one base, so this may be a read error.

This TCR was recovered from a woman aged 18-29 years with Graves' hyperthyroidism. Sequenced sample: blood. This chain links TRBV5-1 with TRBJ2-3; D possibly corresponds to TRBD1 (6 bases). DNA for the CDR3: TGCGCCAGCAGGAGGGGGTTCACAGATACGCAGTATTTT. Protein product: CASRRGFTDTQYF.